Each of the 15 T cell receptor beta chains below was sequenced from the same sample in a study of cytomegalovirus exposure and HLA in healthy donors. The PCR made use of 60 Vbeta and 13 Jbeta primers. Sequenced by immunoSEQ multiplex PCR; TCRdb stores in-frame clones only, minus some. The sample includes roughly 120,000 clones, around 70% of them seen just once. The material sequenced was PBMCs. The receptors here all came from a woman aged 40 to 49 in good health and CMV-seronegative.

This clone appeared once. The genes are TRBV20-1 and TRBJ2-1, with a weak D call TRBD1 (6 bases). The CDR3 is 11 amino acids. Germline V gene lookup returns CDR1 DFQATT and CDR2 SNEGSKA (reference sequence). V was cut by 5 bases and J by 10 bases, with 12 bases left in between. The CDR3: CSAHGQGEQFF. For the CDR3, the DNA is TGCAGTGCTCATGGCCAGGGGGAGCAGTTCTTC.

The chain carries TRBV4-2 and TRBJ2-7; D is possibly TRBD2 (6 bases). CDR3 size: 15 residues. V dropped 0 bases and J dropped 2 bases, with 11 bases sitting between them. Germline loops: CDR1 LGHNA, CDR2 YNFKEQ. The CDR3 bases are TGTGCCAGCAGCCAAGAAGGGCGGGGACCCTACGAGCAGTACTTC. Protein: CASSQEGRGPYEQYF.

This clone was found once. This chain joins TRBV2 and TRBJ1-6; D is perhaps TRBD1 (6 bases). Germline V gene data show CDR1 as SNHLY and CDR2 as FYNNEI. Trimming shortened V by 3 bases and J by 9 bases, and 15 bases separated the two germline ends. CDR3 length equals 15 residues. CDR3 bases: TGTGCCAGCAGTGAGAGACAGGCCCCGGGTTCACCCCTCCACTTT. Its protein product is CASSERQAPGSPLHF.

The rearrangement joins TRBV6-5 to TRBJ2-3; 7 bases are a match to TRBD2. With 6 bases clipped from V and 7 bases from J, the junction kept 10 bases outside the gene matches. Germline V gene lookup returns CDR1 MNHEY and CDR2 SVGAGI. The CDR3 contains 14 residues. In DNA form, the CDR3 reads TGTGCCAGCAGCCCCGGACTAGGAAGTTATACGCAGTATTTT. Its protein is CASSPGLGSYTQYF.

The CDR3 bases are TGTGCCAGCAGTACAGGGAAGACTGAAGCTTTCTTT. Translation gives CASSTGKTEAFF. The V call is TRBV7-9, the J call TRBJ1-1; TRBD1 is a possible D gene (6 bases). Germline CDR1 is SEHNR and CDR2 is FQNEAQ (reference sequence). This CDR3 contains 12 residues. The ends were cut back, 6 bases at V and 5 bases at J, with 10 bases in the middle.

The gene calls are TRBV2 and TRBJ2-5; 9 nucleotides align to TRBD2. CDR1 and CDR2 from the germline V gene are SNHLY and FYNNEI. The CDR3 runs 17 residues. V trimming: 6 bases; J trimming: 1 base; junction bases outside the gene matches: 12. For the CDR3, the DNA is TGTGCCAGCAGCGGGGGGGTAGCGGGGGCGGGCCAAGAGACCCAGTACTTC. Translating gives CASSGGVAGAGQETQYF. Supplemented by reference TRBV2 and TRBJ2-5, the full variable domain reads EPEVTQTPSHQVTQMGQEVILRCVPISNHLYFYWYRQILGQKVEFLVSFYNNEISEKSEIFDDQFSVERPDGSNFTLKIRSTKLEDSAMYFCASSGGVAGAGQETQYFGPGTRLLVL.

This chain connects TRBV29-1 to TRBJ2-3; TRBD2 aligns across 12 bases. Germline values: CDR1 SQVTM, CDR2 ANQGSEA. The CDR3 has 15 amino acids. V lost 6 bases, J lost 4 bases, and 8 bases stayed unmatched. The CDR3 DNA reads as TGCAGCGTCCTCCGGGCTAGCGGGGGGGCAGATACGCAGTATTTT. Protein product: CSVLRASGGADTQYF.

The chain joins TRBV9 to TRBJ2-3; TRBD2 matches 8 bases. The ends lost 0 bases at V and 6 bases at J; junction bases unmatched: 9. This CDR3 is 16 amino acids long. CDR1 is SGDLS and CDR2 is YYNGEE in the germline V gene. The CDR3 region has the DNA TGTGCCAGCAGCGTAGGGGTAGCGGGGCGGAAGGATACGCAGTATTTT. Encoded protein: CASSVGVAGRKDTQYF. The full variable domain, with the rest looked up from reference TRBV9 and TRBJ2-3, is DSGVTQTPKHLITATGQRVTLRCSPRSGDLSVYWYQQSLDQGLQFLIQYYNGEERAKGNILERFSAQQFPDLHSELNLSSLELGDSALYFCASSVGVAGRKDTQYFGPGTRLTVL.

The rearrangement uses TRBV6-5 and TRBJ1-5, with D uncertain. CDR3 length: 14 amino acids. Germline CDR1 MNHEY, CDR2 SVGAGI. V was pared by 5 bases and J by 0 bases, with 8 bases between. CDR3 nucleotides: TGTGCCAGCAGTACTCGCTATAGCAATCAGCCCCAGCATTTT. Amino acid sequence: CASSTRYSNQPQHF.

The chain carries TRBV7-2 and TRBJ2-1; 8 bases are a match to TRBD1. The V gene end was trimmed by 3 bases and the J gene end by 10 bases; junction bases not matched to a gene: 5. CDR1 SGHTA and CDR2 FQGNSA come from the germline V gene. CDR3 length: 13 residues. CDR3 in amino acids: CASSLDRAQEQFF. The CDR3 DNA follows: TGTGCCAGCAGCTTGGACAGGGCGCAAGAGCAGTTCTTC.

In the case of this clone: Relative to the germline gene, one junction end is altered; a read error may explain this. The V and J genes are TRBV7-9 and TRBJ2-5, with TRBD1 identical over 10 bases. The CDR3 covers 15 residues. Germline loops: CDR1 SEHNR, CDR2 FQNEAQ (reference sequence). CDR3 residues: CSSSLRDRGVETQYF. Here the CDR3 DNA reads TGTTCCAGCAGCCTCCGGGACAGGGGTGTGGAGACCCAGTACTTC.

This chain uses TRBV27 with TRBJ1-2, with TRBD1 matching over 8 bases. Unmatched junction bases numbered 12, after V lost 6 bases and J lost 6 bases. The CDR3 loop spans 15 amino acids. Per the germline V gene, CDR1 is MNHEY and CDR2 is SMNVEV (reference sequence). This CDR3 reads CASSPGGITSNGYTF. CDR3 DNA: TGTGCCAGCAGCCCAGGGGGCATTACAAGCAATGGCTACACCTTC.

The CDR3 is CASRGTVGFTEAFF. DNA of the CDR3: TGTGCCAGCAGGGGGACAGTTGGTTTCACTGAAGCTTTCTTT. The chain uses TRBV28 and TRBJ1-1; 7 bases agree with TRBD1. The CDR3 loop spans 14 amino acids. CDR1 is MDHEN, CDR2 SYDVKM, per germline. The ends lost 6 bases at V and 4 bases at J; junction bases unmatched: 8. The entire variable domain, with the rest obtained from reference TRBV28 and TRBJ1-1, is as follows: DVKVTQSSRYLVKRTGEKVFLECVQDMDHENMFWYRQDPGLGLRLIYFSYDVKMKEKGDIPEGYSVSREKKERFSLILESASTNQTSMYLCASRGTVGFTEAFFGQGTRLTVV.

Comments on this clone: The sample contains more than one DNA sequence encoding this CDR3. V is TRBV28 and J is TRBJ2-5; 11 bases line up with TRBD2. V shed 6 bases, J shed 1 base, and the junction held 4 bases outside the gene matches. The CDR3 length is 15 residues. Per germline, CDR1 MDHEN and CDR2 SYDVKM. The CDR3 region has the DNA TGTGCCAGCAGCAGACTAGCGGGACCCCAAGAGACCCAGTACTTC. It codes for CASSRLAGPQETQYF.

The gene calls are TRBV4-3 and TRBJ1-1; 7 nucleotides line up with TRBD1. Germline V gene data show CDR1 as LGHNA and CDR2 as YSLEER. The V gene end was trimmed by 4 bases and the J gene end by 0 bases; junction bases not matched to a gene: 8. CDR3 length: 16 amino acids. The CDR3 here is CASSPMLTGMNTEAFF. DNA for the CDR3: TGCGCCAGCAGCCCGATGTTGACAGGGATGAACACTGAAGCTTTCTTT.